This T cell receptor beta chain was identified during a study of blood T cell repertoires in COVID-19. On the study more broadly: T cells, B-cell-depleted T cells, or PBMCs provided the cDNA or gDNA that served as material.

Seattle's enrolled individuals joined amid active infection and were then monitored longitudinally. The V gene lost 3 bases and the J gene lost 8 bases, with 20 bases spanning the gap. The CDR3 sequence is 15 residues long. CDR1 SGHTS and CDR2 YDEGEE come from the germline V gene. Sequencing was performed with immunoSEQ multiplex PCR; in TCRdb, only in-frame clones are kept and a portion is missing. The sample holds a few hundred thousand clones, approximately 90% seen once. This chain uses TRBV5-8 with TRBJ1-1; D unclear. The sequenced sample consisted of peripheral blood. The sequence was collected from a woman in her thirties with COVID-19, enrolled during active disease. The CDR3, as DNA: TGTGCCAGCAGCTGGAGGAGCGTCGGATCAGGAGAAGCTTTCTTT. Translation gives CASSWRSVGSGEAFF.